Below are 5 T cell receptor beta chains sequenced from a single sample in a study of cytomegalovirus exposure and HLA in healthy donors (dated 2017 in TCRdb). To prepare the library, the immunoSEQ multiplex PCR assay was applied. TCRdb's version of the immuneACCESS table is confined to in-frame rearrangements and falls short of the full clone set. An unresolved V gene accounts for under half of the shortfall where checked; the remainder is of unknown origin. The sample includes approximately 210,000 clones, with 88% observed a single time. The top ten hold about 3% of the sample. The sample consisted of PBMCs. The receptors originated from a woman younger than 35 in good health and CMV-seronegative.

This clone appeared a few times. The V call is TRBV2, the J call TRBJ1-2; D may be TRBD1 (5 bases). Germline V gene data show CDR1 as SNHLY and CDR2 as FYNNEI. Trimming cost V 3 bases and J 1 base, with 6 bases left between them. The CDR3 has 13 residues. The CDR3: CASSDRVNYGYTF. The CDR3 bases are TGTGCCAGCAGTGACAGGGTTAACTATGGCTACACCTTC.

V usage is TRBV6-1 and J usage is TRBJ2-5; the D gene is possibly TRBD1 (5 bases). There are 13 residues in the CDR3. From germline, CDR1 is MNHNS and CDR2 SASEGT. V was clipped by 3 bases and J by 5 bases, with 10 bases between them. In DNA form, the CDR3 reads TGTGCCAGCAGTGACTGGTCAGGGGAGACCCAGTACTTC. It specifies CASSDWSGETQYF.

This clone showed up just once. The CDR3 sequence: CASSLAGTVVYEQYF. CDR3 in DNA: TGTGCCAGCAGCTTAGCTGGGACAGTCGTCTACGAGCAGTACTTC. V usage is TRBV11-2 and J usage is TRBJ2-7; the match to TRBD1 covers 7 bases. The V and J ends lost 1 base and 3 bases, in that order; junction bases with no gene match: 6. The germline V gene has CDR1 SGHAT and CDR2 FQNNGV. The CDR3 has 15 residues. Using reference TRBV11-2 and TRBJ2-7 for the parts outside the CDR3, the full variable domain is EAGVAQSPRYKIIEKRQSVAFWCNPISGHATLYWYQQILGQGPKLLIQFQNNGVVDDSQLPKDRFSAERLKGVDSTLKIQPAKLEDSAVYLCASSLAGTVVYEQYFGPGTRLTVT.

This sequence joins TRBV5-5 and TRBJ2-7, with D possibly TRBD2 on 6 matching bases. CDR3 size: 18 residues. Per the germline V gene, CDR1 is SGHKS and CDR2 is YYEKEE (reference sequence). The V end lost 0 bases, the J end lost 0 bases, and 19 bases lay between the germline ends. The CDR3: CASSLGPGGGADSYEQYF. The CDR3 bases are TGTGCCAGCAGCTTGGGACCGGGTGGAGGGGCGGACTCCTACGAGCAGTACTTC.

The J gene is TRBJ2-1, the V gene TRBV7-9, with TRBD2 identical over 7 bases. Germline-derived CDR1 and CDR2 are SEHNR and FQNEAQ (reference sequence). This CDR3 has 14 amino acids. With 2 bases clipped from V and 5 bases from J, the junction kept 3 bases outside the gene matches. The CDR3 sequence is CASSLKGLNNEQFF. CDR3 bases: TGTGCCAGCAGCTTAAAGGGACTAAACAATGAGCAGTTCTTC.